One and the same sample provided the 32 T cell receptor beta chains below, sequenced in a study of monozygotic twins with cystic fibrosis. The data were produced by immunoSEQ multiplex PCR, yet TCRdb's version contains in-frame clones alone and is incomplete. The table has about 10,000 clones, 99% seen once; the top ten hold roughly 0.4%. The sample comprised blood. These receptors originate from a man between 18 and 35 years old with cystic fibrosis.

J is TRBJ2-2 and V is TRBV19; TRBD1 matches at 10 bases. Germline loops: CDR1 LNHDA, CDR2 SQIVND (reference sequence). The CDR3 is made up of 18 amino acids. The trim removed 5 bases at V and 5 bases at J, leaving 14 bases unmatched. The CDR3 reads CASSPQGPGTGVTGELFF. The CDR3 bases are TGTGCCAGTAGTCCCCAAGGCCCAGGGACAGGGGTGACCGGGGAGCTGTTTTTT.

V and J are TRBV27 and TRBJ1-1; the D is unclear. The V end was cut by 8 bases, the J end by 6 bases, with 16 bases between. The CDR3 is made up of 13 amino acids. Germline CDR1 is MNHEY and CDR2 is SMNVEV (reference sequence). This CDR3 reads CASGSLPLAEAFF. The CDR3 DNA follows: TGTGCCAGCGGTTCTCTCCCGCTGGCTGAAGCTTTCTTT.

The chain recombines TRBV29-1 with TRBJ2-2, with a tentative D call TRBD2 (5 bases). The CDR3 length is 12 residues. The germline V gene has CDR1 SQVTM and CDR2 ANQGSEA. With 7 bases removed from V and 7 bases from J, the gap between germline ends came to 13 bases. The CDR3, as DNA: TGCAGCGGGGAGAGTGGTGGCGGGGAGCTGTTTTTT. It is translated as CSGESGGGELFF.

This clone was observed a single time. V gene TRBV5-4 combines with J gene TRBJ2-5, with D possibly being TRBD1 (5 bases). The CDR3 is 13 residues long. The germline V gene encodes CDR1 SGHNT and CDR2 YYREEE (reference sequence). The ends were cut back, 5 bases at V and 10 bases at J, with 18 bases in the middle. CDR3: CASSIRTNWDQYF. The CDR3, as DNA: TGTGCCAGCAGTATCCGGACAAACTGGGACCAGTACTTC.

This sequence joins TRBV30 and TRBJ2-1; no clear D gene. This CDR3 region has 11 residues. V was clipped by 4 bases and J by 0 bases, with 1 base between them. CDR1 and CDR2 (germline): GTSNPN, SVGIG (reference sequence). The CDR3 is CAWISYNEQFF. CDR3 DNA sequence: TGTGCCTGGATCTCCTACAATGAGCAGTTCTTC.

The CDR3 region has the DNA TGTGCCAGCAGGTTGACTAGCGGGAGCTACGAGCAGTACTTC. It specifies CASRLTSGSYEQYF. The genes are TRBV5-5 and TRBJ2-7; TRBD2 matches 12 bases. In germline, CDR1 is SGHKS, CDR2 YYEKEE (reference sequence). The V segment lost 5 bases and the J segment 3 bases; nucleotides outside the gene matches: 3. The CDR3 runs 14 residues. The variable domain in full, with the rest retrieved from reference TRBV5-5 and TRBJ2-7, is DAGVTQSPTHLIKTRGQQVTLRCSPISGHKSVSWYQQVLGQGPQFIFQYYEKEERGRGNFPDRFSARQFPNYSSELNVNALLLGDSALYLCASRLTSGSYEQYFGPGTRLTVT.

The chain is built from TRBV27 and TRBJ1-1; D is unclear. From germline, CDR1 is MNHEY and CDR2 SMNVEV (reference sequence). The CDR3 is 15 residues long. V shed 4 bases and J shed 1 base, with 13 bases lying between them. This CDR3 is CASSSLRMENTEAFF. The DNA for the CDR3 is TGTGCCAGCAGTTCCCTGAGGATGGAGAACACTGAAGCTTTCTTT.

The rearrangement joins TRBV30 to TRBJ1-4; the D is unclear. The CDR3 runs to 13 residues. Trimming cost V 8 bases and J 1 base, with 11 bases left between them. The germline CDR1 and CDR2 sequences are GTSNPN and SVGIG (reference sequence). The CDR3 DNA reads TGTGCCATACAGCCAGGAACTAATGAAAAACTGTTTTTT. Translation gives CAIQPGTNEKLFF. The whole variable domain, filled in from reference TRBV30 and TRBJ1-4, reads SQTIHQWPATLVQPVGSPLSLECTVEGTSNPNLYWYRQAAGRGLQLLFYSVGIGQISSEVPQNLSASRPQDRQFILSSKKLLLSDSGFYLCAIQPGTNEKLFFGSGTQLSVL.

The J gene is TRBJ1-2, the V gene TRBV30; D remains unclear. CDR1 and CDR2 (germline): GTSNPN, SVGIG (reference sequence). This CDR3 contains 12 residues. Trimming took off 4 bases at V and 6 bases at J, with 12 bases between the two ends. CDR3 in DNA: TGTGCCTGGACAAACGGACCTAATGGCTACACCTTC. Protein: CAWTNGPNGYTF.

J is TRBJ1-1 and V is TRBV18, with unresolved D. V dropped 6 bases and J dropped 6 bases, with 20 bases sitting between them. Germline loops: CDR1 KGHSH, CDR2 LQKENI. This CDR3 spans 15 amino acids. The CDR3 here is CASSPWSERDSEAFF. CDR3 nucleotide sequence: TGTGCCAGCTCCCCGTGGAGTGAAAGAGACTCTGAAGCTTTCTTT.

This rearrangement joins TRBV28 to TRBJ2-4; the match to TRBD2 covers 7 bases. The length of the CDR3 is 16 residues. With V trimmed by 5 bases and J by 0 bases, 7 bases remained unmatched. Germline CDR1 MDHEN, CDR2 SYDVKM. In nucleotides, the CDR3 is TGTGCCAGCAGTCCCCCGGGGGGTCTAGCCAAAAACATTCAGTACTTC. Protein product: CASSPPGGLAKNIQYF.

V and J are TRBV7-6 and TRBJ2-1; 7 bases map to TRBD2. Germline V gives CDR1 SGHVS, CDR2 FNYEAQ. The ends lost 1 base at V and 6 bases at J; junction bases unmatched: 9. The CDR3 extends over 16 amino acids. The CDR3, as DNA: TGTGCCAGCAGCTTAGGGCCAGCGGGAACCCTCAATGAGCAGTTCTTC. Its protein is CASSLGPAGTLNEQFF. The whole variable domain, filled in from reference TRBV7-6 and TRBJ2-1, reads GAGVSQSPRYKVTKRGQDVALRCDPISGHVSLYWYRQALGQGPEFLTYFNYEAQQDKSGLPNDRFSAERPEGSISTLTIQRTEQRDSAMYRCASSLGPAGTLNEQFFGPGTRLTVL.

The chain uses TRBV19 and TRBJ2-2; perhaps TRBD2 as D (6 bases). V lost 4 bases to trimming and J lost 5 bases, with 14 bases between them. The CDR3 is made up of 15 amino acids. Per germline, CDR1 LNHDA and CDR2 SQIVND (reference sequence). In DNA, the CDR3 is TGTGCCAGTAGTAGGGACTCCAGAGGGACCGGGGAGCTGTTTTTT. It encodes CASSRDSRGTGELFF. Looking up the rest from reference TRBV19 and TRBJ2-2 gives the full variable domain: DGGITQSPKYLFRKEGQNVTLSCEQNLNHDAMYWYRQDPGQGLRLIYYSQIVNDFQKGDIAEGYSVSREKKESFPLTVTSAQKNPTAFYLCASSRDSRGTGELFFGEGSRLTVL.

The V call is TRBV18, the J call TRBJ2-7; D gene uncertain. This CDR3 region has 13 residues. CDR1 is KGHSH and CDR2 is LQKENI in the germline V gene. Trimming shortened V by 3 bases and J by 5 bases, and 11 bases separated the two germline ends. The CDR3, as DNA: TGTGCCAGCTCACCCCGGGCCTGGGACGAGCAGTACTTC. Translation gives CASSPRAWDEQYF.

The V call is TRBV15, the J call TRBJ1-3; D perhaps matches TRBD1 (6 bases). The germline gives CDR1 LNHNV, CDR2 YYDKDF (reference sequence). This CDR3 comprises 11 residues. V was pared by 9 bases and J by 8 bases, with 11 bases between. The CDR3 DNA reads TGTGCCACTAAGGGGGGCCACACCATATATTTT. The encoded protein is CATKGGHTIYF.

The CDR3 DNA reads as TGTGCCTGGAGTGTAGGGAAGGGGGCGCGGAGTGTACGAAAGCAGTACTTC. This codes for CAWSVGKGARSVRKQYF. This rearrangement joins TRBV30 to TRBJ2-7; 7 bases align to TRBD1. The CDR3 runs 17 residues. The V and J ends lost 0 bases and 8 bases, in that order; junction bases with no gene match: 19. The germline gives CDR1 GTSNPN, CDR2 SVGIG (reference sequence).

The chain recombines TRBV30 with TRBJ2-3, with D unresolved. The germline V and J ends were trimmed by 2 bases and 5 bases, with 14 bases remaining between them. Germline V gene data show CDR1 as GTSNPN and CDR2 as SVGIG (reference sequence). This CDR3 region has 14 residues. CDR3 in amino acids: CAWSPREKGDTQYF. The CDR3, as DNA: TGTGCCTGGAGTCCTCGCGAGAAGGGAGATACGCAGTATTTT.

The V gene is TRBV4-1, the J gene TRBJ2-7; 8 nucleotides line up with TRBD1. Trimming removed 0 bases from V and 7 bases from J; junction bases left unmatched: 11. Per germline, CDR1 MGHRA and CDR2 YSYEKL. The CDR3 covers 16 residues. The CDR3 protein is CASSQDWGQGAREQYF. The CDR3 coding sequence is TGCGCCAGCAGCCAAGATTGGGGCCAGGGGGCGCGGGAGCAGTACTTC.

This sequence joins TRBV19 and TRBJ2-5, with 10 bases identical to TRBD2. The CDR3 has 16 amino acids. CDR1 and CDR2 from the germline V gene are LNHDA and SQIVND (reference sequence). V dropped 1 base and J dropped 4; count of bases not matched to a gene: 6. The CDR3, as DNA: TGTGCCAGTAGTATAGTGAGCGGGAGGGCCAGAGAGACCCAGTACTTC. Its translation is CASSIVSGRARETQYF.

This chain joins TRBV18 and TRBJ2-3, with D perhaps matching TRBD2 (7 bases). The V end was cut by 3 bases, the J end by 1 base, with 14 bases between. CDR3 size: 16 residues. CDR1 and CDR2 from the germline V gene are KGHSH and LQKENI. The CDR3 sequence is CASSPEGGFGTDTQYF. CDR3 in DNA: TGTGCCAGCTCACCTGAGGGGGGGTTTGGCACAGATACGCAGTATTTT.

The gene calls are TRBV29-1 and TRBJ1-2; no clear D gene. Germline CDR1 is SQVTM and CDR2 is ANQGSEA. CDR3 size: 11 residues. V dropped 4 bases and J dropped 0 bases, with 3 bases sitting between them. The chain's CDR3 is CSVATNYGYTF. CDR3 in DNA: TGCAGCGTTGCCACTAACTATGGCTACACCTTC.

The CDR3 DNA reads TGTGCCAGCGCGACAGGGGAACTGAATCAGCCCCAGCATTTT. Encoded protein: CASATGELNQPQHF. The rearrangement links TRBV19 to TRBJ1-5; 8 bases fit TRBD1. This CDR3 region has 14 residues. CDR1 and CDR2 (germline): LNHDA, SQIVND (reference sequence). Trimming at V came to 9 bases and at J to 4 bases, leaving 8 bases not matched to a gene. The variable domain in full, completed from reference TRBV19 and TRBJ1-5, reads DGGITQSPKYLFRKEGQNVTLSCEQNLNHDAMYWYRQDPGQGLRLIYYSQIVNDFQKGDIAEGYSVSREKKESFPLTVTSAQKNPTAFYLCASATGELNQPQHFGDGTRLSIL.

This chain connects TRBV18 to TRBJ2-7; D assignment may be TRBD1 or TRBD2 (6 bases each). Trimming cost V 4 bases and J 2 bases, with 21 bases left between them. The germline CDR1 and CDR2 sequences are KGHSH and LQKENI. The CDR3 consists of 17 residues. The CDR3 region is CASSQTLGKGGTYEQYF. The CDR3 DNA is TGTGCCAGCTCACAAACCCTAGGAAAGGGGGGCACCTACGAGCAGTACTTC.

This clone was seen once. CDR3 residues: CASSVGDSRGKLFF. CDR3 DNA sequence: TGTGCCAGCAGCGTGGGGGACTCTCGGGGAAAACTGTTTTTT. The rearrangement links TRBV9 to TRBJ1-4; the D gene is possibly TRBD1 (5 bases). The CDR3 is made up of 14 amino acids. CDR1 and CDR2 (germline): SGDLS, YYNGEE. Deletions cut 2 bases from V and 10 bases from J, with 15 bases between.

The rearrangement links TRBV5-5 to TRBJ2-7; D possibly corresponds to TRBD1 (5 bases). The germline V gene encodes CDR1 SGHKS and CDR2 YYEKEE (reference sequence). This CDR3 region has 13 residues. V gave up 4 bases and J gave up 1 base, with 9 bases separating them. The CDR3 DNA is TGTGCCAGCAGCGCCGACAGTTCCTACGAGCAGTACTTC. Translating it yields CASSADSSYEQYF.

The chain uses TRBV5-1 and TRBJ2-5; D remains ambiguous. This CDR3 comprises 15 residues. Trimming left V 2 bases short and J 4 bases short, with 15 bases between. The germline V gene has CDR1 SGHRS and CDR2 YFSETQ. DNA of the CDR3: TGCGCCAGCAGCTTTGGGCAAGTGAGTGGAGAGACCCAGTACTTC. Protein sequence: CASSFGQVSGETQYF.

The V call is TRBV20-1, the J call TRBJ2-1; no firm D call. Between the trimmed V and J ends, which lost 1 base and 15 bases, there was a span of 13 bases. The germline V gene has CDR1 DFQATT and CDR2 SNEGSKA (reference sequence). The CDR3 has 11 amino acids. DNA for the CDR3: TGCAGTGCTAGAGTTGGAGCGCCCCTGTTCTTC. Translated, it gives CSARVGAPLFF.

The J gene is TRBJ1-1, the V gene TRBV10-2; D gene unclear. Germline CDR1 reads WSHSY; CDR2 reads SAAADI. This CDR3 region has 17 residues. Trimming removed 7 bases from V and 2 bases from J, with 23 bases in between. This CDR3 is CASILPQPSGLNTEAFF. The CDR3 DNA is TGCGCCAGCATTCTCCCACAGCCGTCGGGGTTAAACACTGAAGCTTTCTTT.

V gene TRBV28 combines with J gene TRBJ2-7; no reliable D call. Trimming left V 6 bases short and J 0 bases short, with 15 bases between. Germline V lookup: CDR1 MDHEN, CDR2 SYDVKM. This CDR3 contains 15 residues. CDR3 in amino acids: CASSDFWPYSYEQYF. DNA of the CDR3: TGTGCCAGCAGCGACTTTTGGCCCTACTCCTACGAGCAGTACTTC.

The J gene is TRBJ1-2, the V gene TRBV28, with a tentative D call TRBD1 (6 bases). The germline CDR1 and CDR2 sequences are MDHEN and SYDVKM. V gave up 7 bases and J gave up 5 bases, with 14 bases separating them. The CDR3 totals 13 residues. The CDR3 sequence: CASTLGGNYGYTF. The CDR3 DNA reads as TGTGCCAGCACCTTAGGGGGAAATTATGGCTACACCTTC.

This chain uses TRBV9 with TRBJ2-5; weak D call: TRBD2 (5 bases). CDR1 SGDLS and CDR2 YYNGEE come from the germline V gene. The CDR3 spans 15 residues. V was trimmed by 4 bases and J by 5 bases, leaving 18 bases between them. The CDR3 nucleotides are TGTGCCAGCAGCCGTACAAGTACGGGGTACGAGACCCAGTACTTC. Its translation: CASSRTSTGYETQYF.

The chain joins TRBV5-8 to TRBJ1-5, with 7 positions matching TRBD1. Germline values: CDR1 SGHTS, CDR2 YDEGEE. V trimming: 6 bases; J trimming: 11 bases; junction bases outside the gene matches: 17. This CDR3 is 15 amino acids long. The CDR3 sequence: CASIKTGPWSEAQHF. The DNA for the CDR3 is TGTGCCAGCATCAAGACAGGGCCTTGGAGTGAAGCCCAGCATTTT. The full variable domain, completed using reference TRBV5-8 and TRBJ1-5, is EAGVTQSPTHLIKTRGQQATLRCSPISGHTSVYWYQQALGLGLQFLLWYDEGEERNRGNFPPRFSGRQFPNYSSELNVNALELEDSALYLCASIKTGPWSEAQHFGDGTRLSIL.